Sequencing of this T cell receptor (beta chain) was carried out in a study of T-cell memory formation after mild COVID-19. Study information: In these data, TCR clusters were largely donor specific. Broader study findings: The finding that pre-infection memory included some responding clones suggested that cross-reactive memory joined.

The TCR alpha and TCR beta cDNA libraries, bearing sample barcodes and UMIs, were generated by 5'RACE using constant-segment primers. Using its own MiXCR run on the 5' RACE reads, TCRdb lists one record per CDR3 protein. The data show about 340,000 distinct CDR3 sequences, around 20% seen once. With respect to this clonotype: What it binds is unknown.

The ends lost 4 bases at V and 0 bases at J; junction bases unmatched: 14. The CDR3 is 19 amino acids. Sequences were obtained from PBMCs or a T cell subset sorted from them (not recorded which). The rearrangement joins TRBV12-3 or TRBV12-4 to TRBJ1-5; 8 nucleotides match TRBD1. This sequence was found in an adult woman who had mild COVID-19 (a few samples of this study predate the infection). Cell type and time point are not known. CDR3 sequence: CASSYTRGTGSYSNQPQHF. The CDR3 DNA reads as TGTGCCAGCAGTTACACGAGAGGGACAGGATCTTATAGCAATCAGCCCCAGCATTTT.